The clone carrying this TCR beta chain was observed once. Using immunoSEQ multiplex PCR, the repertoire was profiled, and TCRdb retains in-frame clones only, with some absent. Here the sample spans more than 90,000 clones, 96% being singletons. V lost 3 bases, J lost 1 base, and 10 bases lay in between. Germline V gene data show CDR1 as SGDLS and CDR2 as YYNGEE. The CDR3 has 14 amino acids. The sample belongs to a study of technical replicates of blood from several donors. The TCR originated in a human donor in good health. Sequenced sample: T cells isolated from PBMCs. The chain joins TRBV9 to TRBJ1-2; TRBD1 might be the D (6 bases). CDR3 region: CASSASGDNYGYTF. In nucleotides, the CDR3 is TGTGCCAGCAGCGCGTCAGGGGATAACTATGGCTACACCTTC.